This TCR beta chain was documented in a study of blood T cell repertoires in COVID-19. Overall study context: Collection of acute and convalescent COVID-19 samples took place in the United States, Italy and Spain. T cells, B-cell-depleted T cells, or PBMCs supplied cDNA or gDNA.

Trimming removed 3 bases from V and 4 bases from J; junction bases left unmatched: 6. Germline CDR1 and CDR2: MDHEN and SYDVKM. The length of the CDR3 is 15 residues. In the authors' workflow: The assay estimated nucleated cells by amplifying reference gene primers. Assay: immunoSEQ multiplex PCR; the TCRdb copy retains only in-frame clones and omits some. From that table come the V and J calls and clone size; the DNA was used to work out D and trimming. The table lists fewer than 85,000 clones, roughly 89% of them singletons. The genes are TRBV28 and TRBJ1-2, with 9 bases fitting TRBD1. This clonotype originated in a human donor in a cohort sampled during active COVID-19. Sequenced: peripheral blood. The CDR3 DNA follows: TGTGCCAGCAGTTTTCGGACAGGGGAGGTCTATGGCTACACCTTC. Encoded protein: CASSFRTGEVYGYTF.